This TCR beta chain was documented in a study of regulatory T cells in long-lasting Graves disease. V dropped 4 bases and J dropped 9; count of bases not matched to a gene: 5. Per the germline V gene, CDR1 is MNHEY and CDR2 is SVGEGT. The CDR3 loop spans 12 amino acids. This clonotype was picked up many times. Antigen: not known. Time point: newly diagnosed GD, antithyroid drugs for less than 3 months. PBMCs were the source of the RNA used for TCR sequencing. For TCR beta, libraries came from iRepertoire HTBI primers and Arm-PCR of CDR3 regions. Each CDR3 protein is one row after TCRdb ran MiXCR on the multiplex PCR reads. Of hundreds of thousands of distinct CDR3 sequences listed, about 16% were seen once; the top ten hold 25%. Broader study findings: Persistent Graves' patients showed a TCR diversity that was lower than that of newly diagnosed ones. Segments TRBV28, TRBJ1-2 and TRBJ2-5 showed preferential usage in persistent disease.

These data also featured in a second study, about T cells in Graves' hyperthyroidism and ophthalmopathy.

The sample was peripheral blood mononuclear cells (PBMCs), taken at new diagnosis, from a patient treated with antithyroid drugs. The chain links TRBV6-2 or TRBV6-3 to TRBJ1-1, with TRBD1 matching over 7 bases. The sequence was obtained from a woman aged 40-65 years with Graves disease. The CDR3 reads CASSFSTGKAFF. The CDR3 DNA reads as TGTGCCAGCAGTTTCTCGACAGGGAAAGCTTTCTTT.